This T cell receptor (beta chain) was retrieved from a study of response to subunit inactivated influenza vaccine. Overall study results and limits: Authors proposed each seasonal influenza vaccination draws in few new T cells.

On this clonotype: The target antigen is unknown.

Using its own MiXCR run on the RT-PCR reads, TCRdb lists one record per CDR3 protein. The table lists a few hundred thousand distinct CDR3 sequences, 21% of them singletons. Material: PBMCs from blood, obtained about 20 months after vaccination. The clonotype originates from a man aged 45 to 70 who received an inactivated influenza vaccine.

CDR3: CASSRPGQGHEQYF. The CDR3 DNA follows: TGTGCCAGCAGCCGACCGGGACAAGGGCACGAGCAGTACTTC. The chain couples TRBV11-1 to TRBJ2-7, with TRBD1 as a possible D gene (6 bases). V was clipped by 5 bases and J by 5 bases, with 16 bases between them. CDR1 and CDR2 from the germline V gene are SGHAT and FQDESV (reference sequence). The CDR3 totals 14 residues.